This paragraph covers one T cell receptor (beta chain) sequence. This entry comes from a study of T cell responses to AZD1222 COVID-19 vaccine. Trimming cost V 3 bases and J 0 bases; bases outside gene matches: 3. CDR3 length: 15 residues. The germline CDR1 and CDR2 sequences are SGDLS and YYNGEE. Profiled with immunoSEQ multiplex PCR; TCRdb holds only in-frame clones, not every one. Of some 130,000 clones detected, roughly 88% appear once; the ten largest clones hold about 3.5%. The V and J genes are TRBV9 and TRBJ1-3; TRBD1 matches at 7 bases. The clonotype originates from an adult in good health. Source: peripheral blood, taken on day 0 of AZD1222 vaccination. This CDR3 is CASSAGTASGNTIYF. Written as DNA, the CDR3 is TGTGCCAGCAGCGCGGGGACAGCCTCTGGAAACACCATATATTTT.